Given below is one TCR beta chain in context. The antigen remains unidentified. The sample originates from a study of immune cell composition in non-small cell lung cancer. Study-level background: Tumours were mainly lung adenocarcinoma or squamous cell carcinoma.

The germline V gene has CDR1 SGHRS and CDR2 YFSETQ. Trimming left V 5 bases short and J 6 bases short, with 17 bases between. There are 15 residues in the CDR3. Study observations and caveats: Adenocarcinomas with higher top tumour-associated clone frequency had more reactive TILs. Tumour-associated clones >0.5% occurred in 25% to 35% of adenocarcinomas, less than 80% of squamous. Shared sequences between tumour-reactive and dominant in vivo clones were not proven.

Normal lung was taken at the farthest possible site, at least 3 cm from tumour. The table came from immunoSEQ multiplex PCR; TCRdb's copy has only in-frame clones and leaves some out. The sample contains 1,500 or so clones, about 66% of which appear only once. The origin of this receptor is a human donor with non-small cell lung cancer. V gene TRBV5-1 combines with J gene TRBJ2-2; D is possibly TRBD2 (6 bases). What was sequenced was non-adjacent lung tissue. The CDR3 loop is CASRMAGGDSGELFF. The CDR3, as DNA: TGCGCCAGCAGAATGGCCGGGGGTGACTCCGGGGAGCTGTTTTTT.